These 10 T cell receptor beta chains came from one sample sequenced in a study of CD8+ T cells in alopecia areata. Treatment: oral pan-JAK inhibitor, 5-10 mg twice daily. RNA was isolated and reverse transcribed to cDNA, the sequencing template. TCRdb's table, derived via immunoSEQ multiplex PCR, lists solely in-frame clones and lacks some. Here the sample spans some 45,000 clones, approximately 92% being singletons. The input for sequencing was CD8+ T cells sorted from blood, taken at week 24, from a patient treated with tofacitinib. Every receptor here comes from a human donor with alopecia areata.

The chain combines TRBV14 with TRBJ2-7, with unresolved D. With 3 bases removed from V and 0 bases from J, the gap between germline ends came to 18 bases. The germline CDR1 and CDR2 sequences are SGHDN and FVKESK. This CDR3 has 17 residues. CDR3 sequence: CASSQSHRPKSSYEQYF. Here the CDR3 DNA reads TGTGCCAGCAGCCAGTCCCACCGCCCGAAATCCTCCTACGAGCAGTACTTC.

CDR3 in amino acids: CAIPVHSNTGELFF. CDR3 DNA: TGTGCCATCCCGGTCCACTCTAACACCGGGGAGCTGTTTTTT. This chain joins TRBV21-1 and TRBJ2-2; the table's D call TRBD2 went unverified against the DNA. TRBV21-1 is annotated as a pseudogene. The CDR3 consists of 14 residues.

The chain is built from TRBV7-2 and TRBJ1-5; no clear D. The germline gives CDR1 SGHTA, CDR2 FQGNSA. With 5 bases removed from V and 3 bases from J, the gap between germline ends came to 8 bases. The CDR3 length is 13 residues. This CDR3 is CASSKGNNQPQHF. CDR3 in DNA: TGTGCCAGCAGCAAGGGTAACAATCAGCCCCAGCATTTT.

The chain combines TRBV28 with TRBJ2-5; 7 bases map to TRBD2. This CDR3 comprises 15 residues. Germline V gives CDR1 MDHEN, CDR2 SYDVKM. V trimming: 1 base; J trimming: 0 bases; junction bases outside the gene matches: 2. CDR3 in DNA: TGTGCCAGCAGTTTATCGGGGGGTTACCAAGAGACCCAGTACTTC. It is translated as CASSLSGGYQETQYF.

As concerns this clone: One end of the junction does not line up with germline, which may come from a read error. This rearrangement joins TRBV4-3 to TRBJ1-2, with a possible D match to TRBD1 (5 bases). Per the germline V gene, CDR1 is LGHNA and CDR2 is YSLEER. CDR3 length: 14 amino acids. The CDR3 loop is CASSPSGWGYRYTF. CDR3 bases: TGCGCCAGCAGCCCCTCAGGGTGGGGCTATCGCTACACCTTC.

V is TRBV27 and J is TRBJ2-7; 7 positions agree with TRBD1. The CDR3 contains 14 residues. Per germline, CDR1 MNHEY and CDR2 SMNVEV (reference sequence). V shed 2 bases and J 5 bases; nucleotides not matched to a gene: 6. The CDR3 DNA sequence: TGTGCCAGCAGTTTAGGGGACAGCGTGGACGAGCAGTACTTC. It yields the protein CASSLGDSVDEQYF.

V and J are TRBV2 and TRBJ2-1; possible D gene TRBD2, 6 bases. The CDR3 length is 11 residues. Germline CDR1 and CDR2: SNHLY and FYNNEI. Trimming removed 1 base from V and 11 bases from J, with 6 bases in between. The CDR3 spells CASSEGTKQFF. In DNA, the CDR3 is TGTGCCAGCAGTGAAGGGACTAAGCAGTTCTTC. The variable domain in full, with the rest retrieved from reference TRBV2 and TRBJ2-1, is EPEVTQTPSHQVTQMGQEVILRCVPISNHLYFYWYRQILGQKVEFLVSFYNNEISEKSEIFDDQFSVERPDGSNFTLKIRSTKLEDSAMYFCASSEGTKQFFGPGTRLTVL.

This clone was seen once. The chain joins TRBV29-1 to TRBJ2-5; no clear D. The J call may not be correct, given that the DNA end is closer to TRBJ2-7. The CDR3 is made up of 12 amino acids. CDR1 and CDR2 (germline): SQVTM, ANQGSEA. CDR3 sequence (DNA): TGCAGCGTTGAAGGGGTGGGCTACGAGCAGTACTTC. This gives the protein CSVEGVGYEQYF.

The chain joins TRBV5-1 to TRBJ1-1, with TRBD1 matching over 7 bases. Germline V CDR1 and CDR2: SGHRS, YFSETQ. Trimming at V came to 4 bases and at J to 0 bases, leaving 6 bases not matched to a gene. CDR3 size: 15 residues. The CDR3 sequence is CASSVYRGMNTEAFF. The CDR3 nucleotides are TGCGCCAGCAGCGTCTACAGGGGAATGAACACTGAAGCTTTCTTT. Variable domain in full (rest from reference TRBV5-1 and TRBJ1-1): KAGVTQTPRYLIKTRGQQVTLSCSPISGHRSVSWYQQTPGQGLQFLFEYFSETQRNKGNFPGRFSGRQFSNSRSEMNVSTLELGDSALYLCASSVYRGMNTEAFFGQGTRLTVV.

This chain uses TRBV27 with TRBJ1-1; D remains ambiguous. V lost 3 bases to trimming and J lost 1 base, with 12 bases between them. The CDR3 has 15 residues. The germline V gene encodes CDR1 MNHEY and CDR2 SMNVEV (reference sequence). The CDR3 here is CASSLIVAGNTEAFF. In DNA, the CDR3 is TGTGCCAGCAGTTTGATCGTCGCAGGGAACACTGAAGCTTTCTTT.